These T cell receptor beta chains were read from a single sample in a study of regulatory T cells in long-lasting Graves disease. TCRdb reprocessed the multiplex PCR reads via MiXCR and lists one record per CDR3 protein. The data contain over 500,000 distinct CDR3 sequences, more than 15% of them singletons. These data were likewise used in another study, on T cells in Graves' hyperthyroidism and ophthalmopathy.

Sequenced material: peripheral blood mononuclear cells (PBMCs), taken at new diagnosis, from a patient treated with antithyroid drugs. The receptors originated from a man aged 18 to 30 with Graves disease. Both conserved end residues are part of each CDR3. The order of the fields is CDR3 length, J gene, V gene, clone size, D gene, CDR3 DNA, CDR3 protein. D genes are given only for firm matches. Expanded clones are given a class, and other clones once, few, many or no size at all.

CDR3 length: 17; J gene: TRBJ2-1; V gene: TRBV7-9; clone size: few; D gene: TRBD2; CDR3 DNA: TGTGCCAGCAGCTTCTTCGGGACTAGCGGGACCAGGAATGAGCAGTTCTTC; CDR3 protein: CASSFFGTSGTRNEQFF
CDR3 length: 14; J gene: TRBJ2-3; V gene: TRBV12-5; clone size: .; D gene: TRBD1; CDR3 DNA: TGTGCTAGTGGTTCTGGACAGGGGGCAGATACGCAGTATTTT; CDR3 protein: CASGSGQGADTQYF
CDR3 length: 13; J gene: TRBJ2-2; V gene: TRBV20-1; clone size: few; D gene: .; CDR3 DNA: TGCAGTGCTCCCTCCCCTGGAACCGGGGAGCTGTTTTTT; CDR3 protein: CSAPSPGTGELFF
CDR3 length: 13; J gene: TRBJ1-1; V gene: TRBV28; clone size: many; D gene: .; CDR3 DNA: TGTGCCAGCAGTACCGCCCTCGACACTGAAGCTTTCTTT; CDR3 protein: CASSTALDTEAFF
CDR3 length: 14; J gene: TRBJ1-2; V gene: TRBV9; clone size: .; D gene: .; CDR3 DNA: TGTGCCAGCAGCGCCGGGACCTTACACTATGGCTACACCTTC; CDR3 protein: CASSAGTLHYGYTF
CDR3 length: 17; J gene: TRBJ1-2; V gene: TRBV30; clone size: few; D gene: TRBD1; CDR3 DNA: TGTGCCTGGTCGGGGGACAGGTACGAAACTTCTAACTATGGCTACACCTTC; CDR3 protein: CAWSGDRYETSNYGYTF
CDR3 length: 17; J gene: TRBJ1-1; V gene: TRBV7-8; clone size: many; D gene: .; CDR3 DNA: TGTGCCAGCAGCCTCCCCGCGGCAGGGGAGATGAACACTGAAGCTTTCTTT; CDR3 protein: CASSLPAAGEMNTEAFF
CDR3 length: 14; J gene: TRBJ1-4; V gene: TRBV15; clone size: many; D gene: .; CDR3 DNA: TGTGCCACCAGCAGAGGCAGGGCTCGGGAAAAACTGTTTTTT; CDR3 protein: CATSRGRAREKLFF
CDR3 length: 15; J gene: TRBJ2-7; V gene: TRBV7-8; clone size: .; D gene: TRBD1; CDR3 DNA: TGTGCCAGCAGCTTCCGAGGGACAGGGGACTACGAGCAGTACTTC; CDR3 protein: CASSFRGTGDYEQYF
CDR3 length: 13; J gene: TRBJ2-4; V gene: TRBV30; clone size: many; D gene: .; CDR3 DNA: TGTGCCTGGAGTGTACTAACAGAAAACATTCAGTACTTC; CDR3 protein: CAWSVLTENIQYF
CDR3 length: 15; J gene: TRBJ2-1; V gene: TRBV2; clone size: many; D gene: TRBD2; CDR3 DNA: TGTGCCAGCACCCTCACCGGGACTAGCAACAATGAGCAGTTCTTC; CDR3 protein: CASTLTGTSNNEQFF
CDR3 length: 14; J gene: TRBJ2-5; V gene: TRBV5-5; clone size: .; D gene: TRBD1; CDR3 DNA: TGTGCCAGCGGCCAGGGACAGGACCAAGAGACCCAGTACTTC; CDR3 protein: CASGQGQDQETQYF
CDR3 length: 15; J gene: TRBJ2-7; V gene: TRBV7-9; clone size: .; D gene: .; CDR3 DNA: TGTGCCAGCAGCTTAGGGCGCCCGGAGGTCAACGAGCAGTACTTC; CDR3 protein: CASSLGRPEVNEQYF
CDR3 length: 19; J gene: TRBJ2-1; V gene: TRBV3-1; clone size: many; D gene: TRBD2; CDR3 DNA: TGTGCCAGCAGCCAAGATCCAGGTAGCGGGGGGAGCTCCTACAATGAGCAGTTCTTC; CDR3 protein: CASSQDPGSGGSSYNEQFF
CDR3 length: 13; J gene: TRBJ2-1; V gene: TRBV20-1; clone size: .; D gene: TRBD1; CDR3 DNA: TGCAGTGCTGGACAGGCCATCTACAATGAGCAGTTCTTC; CDR3 protein: CSAGQAIYNEQFF
CDR3 length: 14; J gene: TRBJ2-7; V gene: TRBV20-1; clone size: .; D gene: TRBD1; CDR3 DNA: TGCAGTGCACGTACCGGGACAGCCTCCTACGAGCAGCACTTC; CDR3 protein: CSARTGTASYEQHF
CDR3 length: 11; J gene: TRBJ2-1; V gene: TRBV20-1; clone size: .; D gene: TRBD2; CDR3 DNA: TGCAGTGTTAATAGCGGGAGTAGGCAGTTCTTC; CDR3 protein: CSVNSGSRQFF
CDR3 length: 14; J gene: TRBJ2-1; V gene: TRBV11-2; clone size: few; D gene: .; CDR3 DNA: TGTGCCAGCAGCTTAGTCGTCAGGGGGGACGAGCAGTTCTTC; CDR3 protein: CASSLVVRGDEQFF
CDR3 length: 16; J gene: TRBJ2-2; V gene: TRBV9; clone size: few; D gene: TRBD2; CDR3 DNA: TGTGCCAGCAGCGCCCCCGGCGGGGGAAACACCGGGGAGCTGTTTTTT; CDR3 protein: CASSAPGGGNTGELFF
CDR3 length: 14; J gene: TRBJ1-2; V gene: TRBV7-9; clone size: many; D gene: .; CDR3 DNA: TGTGCCAGCAGCCATTCCCTCAAAGCAGGCGGCTACACCTTC; CDR3 protein: CASSHSLKAGGYTF
CDR3 length: 14; J gene: TRBJ2-5; V gene: TRBV7-6; clone size: .; D gene: .; CDR3 DNA: TGTGCCAGCAGCTTAGTTTGGTTTAAAGAGACCCAGTACTTC; CDR3 protein: CASSLVWFKETQYF
CDR3 length: 14; J gene: TRBJ2-7; V gene: TRBV12-3/TRBV12-4; clone size: many; D gene: .; CDR3 DNA: TGTGCCAGCAGCCTGACAGGAGAGAAGAACGAGCAGTACTTC; CDR3 protein: CASSLTGEKNEQYF
CDR3 length: 14; J gene: TRBJ2-7; V gene: TRBV4-1; clone size: .; D gene: .; CDR3 DNA: TGCGCCAGCAGCCAAGGACCGGGAGCAAGCGAGCAGTACTTC; CDR3 protein: CASSQGPGASEQYF
CDR3 length: 14; J gene: TRBJ2-3; V gene: TRBV4-1; clone size: .; D gene: .; CDR3 DNA: TGCGCCAGCAGCCAAGGGCTGGGCACAGATACGCAGTATTTT; CDR3 protein: CASSQGLGTDTQYF
CDR3 length: 14; J gene: TRBJ1-1; V gene: TRBV28; clone size: many; D gene: .; CDR3 DNA: TGTGCCAGCAGTTTATGGGACAAGAACACTGAAGCTTTCTTT; CDR3 protein: CASSLWDKNTEAFF
CDR3 length: 15; J gene: TRBJ2-3; V gene: TRBV6-1; clone size: many; D gene: .; CDR3 DNA: TGTGCCAGCAGTCGCCGGGAGACGGGCACAGATACGCAGTATTTT; CDR3 protein: CASSRRETGTDTQYF
CDR3 length: 15; J gene: TRBJ1-2; V gene: TRBV11-2; clone size: .; D gene: .; CDR3 DNA: TGTGCCAGCAGTCCGGACCCGCGAGAGGGGTATGGCTACACCTTC; CDR3 protein: CASSPDPREGYGYTF
CDR3 length: 15; J gene: TRBJ2-7; V gene: TRBV13; clone size: many; D gene: .; CDR3 DNA: TGTGCCAGCAGCCACTTGGCGGCTGCACGAGGCGAGCAGTACTTC; CDR3 protein: CASSHLAAARGEQYF
CDR3 length: 16; J gene: TRBJ1-2; V gene: TRBV2; clone size: .; D gene: .; CDR3 DNA: TGTGCCAGCAGTTCCTTACCTAACCGGGACATGAGGAGCTACACCTTC; CDR3 protein: CASSSLPNRDMRSYTF
CDR3 length: 15; J gene: TRBJ2-1; V gene: TRBV19; clone size: once; D gene: TRBD2; CDR3 DNA: TGTGCCAGTAGTATCGAGAGCGGGATGTTCGATGAGCAGTTCTTC; CDR3 protein: CASSIESGMFDEQFF
CDR3 length: 15; J gene: TRBJ1-5; V gene: TRBV28; clone size: few; D gene: TRBD1; CDR3 DNA: TGTGCCAGCAGTTTGAACAGGGGGGGCAATCAGCCCCAGCATTTT; CDR3 protein: CASSLNRGGNQPQHF
CDR3 length: 12; J gene: TRBJ2-7; V gene: TRBV9; clone size: few; D gene: TRBD2; CDR3 DNA: TGTGCCGGGGGGGGGACCCCCTACGAGCAGTACTTC; CDR3 protein: CAGGGTPYEQYF
CDR3 length: 18; J gene: TRBJ2-5; V gene: TRBV18; clone size: few; D gene: TRBD2; CDR3 DNA: TGTGCCAGCTCACCACGGATAGCGGGTGAAGGAATTCAAGAGACCCAGTACTTC; CDR3 protein: CASSPRIAGEGIQETQYF
CDR3 length: 13; J gene: TRBJ1-1; V gene: TRBV10-2; clone size: many; D gene: .; CDR3 DNA: TGCGCCAGCAGTCAGGGAGAGTCCCTTGAAGCTTTCTTT; CDR3 protein: CASSQGESLEAFF
CDR3 length: 16; J gene: TRBJ2-1; V gene: TRBV28; clone size: many; D gene: TRBD2; CDR3 DNA: TGTGCCAGCAGTCCTCCTGGGGGACTAGCGGGCAATGAGCAGTTCTTC; CDR3 protein: CASSPPGGLAGNEQFF
CDR3 length: 15; J gene: TRBJ2-1; V gene: TRBV19; clone size: many; D gene: TRBD2; CDR3 DNA: TGTGCCAGTAGTATCACCCTAGCGGGAGTGTATGAGCAGTTCTTC; CDR3 protein: CASSITLAGVYEQFF
CDR3 length: 15; J gene: TRBJ1-4; V gene: TRBV28; clone size: many; D gene: .; CDR3 DNA: TGTGCCAGCAGTACGAAGACACCTGTGGGTGAAAAACTGTTTTTT; CDR3 protein: CASSTKTPVGEKLFF
CDR3 length: 16; J gene: TRBJ1-4; V gene: TRBV4-2; clone size: .; D gene: .; CDR3 DNA: TGTGCCAGCAGCCAATGGGGATCTGGGGGATCTGAAAAACTGTTTTTT; CDR3 protein: CASSQWGSGGSEKLFF
CDR3 length: 15; J gene: TRBJ1-4; V gene: TRBV6-1; clone size: .; D gene: .; CDR3 DNA: TGTGCCAGCAGGCATATAGGGCAGCGGAGGGAAAAACTGTTTTTT; CDR3 protein: CASRHIGQRREKLFF
CDR3 length: 14; J gene: TRBJ2-7; V gene: TRBV10-3; clone size: many; D gene: TRBD1; CDR3 DNA: TGTGCCATCAGAGCCGGGACAGGGAACTACGAGCAGTACTTC; CDR3 protein: CAIRAGTGNYEQYF
CDR3 length: 15; J gene: TRBJ1-2; V gene: TRBV15; clone size: .; D gene: .; CDR3 DNA: TGTGCCACCAGCAAAGACCGGGACATCGCCTATGGCTACACCTTC; CDR3 protein: CATSKDRDIAYGYTF
CDR3 length: 14; J gene: TRBJ2-1; V gene: TRBV12-5; clone size: .; D gene: TRBD1; CDR3 DNA: TGTGCTAGTGGTTTGGGACAGGGTCGGGATGAGCAGTTCTTC; CDR3 protein: CASGLGQGRDEQFF
CDR3 length: 14; J gene: TRBJ1-4; V gene: TRBV5-1; clone size: many; D gene: .; CDR3 DNA: TGCGCCAGCAGCTTGTCACAGTCGGTTGAAAAACTGTTTTTT; CDR3 protein: CASSLSQSVEKLFF
CDR3 length: 12; J gene: TRBJ1-2; V gene: TRBV20-1; clone size: .; D gene: .; CDR3 DNA: TGCAGTGCTAGCTGTCGGGGGCTTGGCTACACCTTC; CDR3 protein: CSASCRGLGYTF
CDR3 length: 12; J gene: TRBJ2-7; V gene: TRBV10-2; clone size: few; D gene: .; CDR3 DNA: TGTGCCAGCAGTGACCAGGGCTACGAGCAGTACTTC; CDR3 protein: CASSDQGYEQYF
CDR3 length: 13; J gene: TRBJ1-1; V gene: TRBV7-9; clone size: few; D gene: .; CDR3 DNA: TGTGCCACCGATCATGAAGGGAGCACTGAAGCTTTCTTT; CDR3 protein: CATDHEGSTEAFF
CDR3 length: 13; J gene: TRBJ1-2; V gene: TRBV20-1; clone size: many; D gene: TRBD1; CDR3 DNA: TGCAGTGCTACCGATGGACAGGGGGTTGGCTACACCTTC; CDR3 protein: CSATDGQGVGYTF
CDR3 length: 15; J gene: TRBJ2-7; V gene: TRBV6-1; clone size: .; D gene: .; CDR3 DNA: TGTGCCAGCAGTGAAGGGGCTAGCGCAAGCTACGAGCAGTACTTC; CDR3 protein: CASSEGASASYEQYF
CDR3 length: 15; J gene: TRBJ1-1; V gene: TRBV5-1; clone size: few; D gene: .; CDR3 DNA: TGCGCCAGCAGCAACCGCGTGGGCGGGAACACTGAAGCTTTCTTT; CDR3 protein: CASSNRVGGNTEAFF
CDR3 length: 15; J gene: TRBJ1-1; V gene: TRBV25-1; clone size: .; D gene: TRBD1; CDR3 DNA: TGTGCCAGCAGCCCTGACAGGGAGGTTGCCACTGAAGCTTTCTTT; CDR3 protein: CASSPDREVATEAFF
CDR3 length: 12; J gene: TRBJ2-7; V gene: TRBV20-1; clone size: few; D gene: .; CDR3 DNA: TGCAGTGCCGTAGTAGGGACTGGGGAGCAGTACTTC; CDR3 protein: CSAVVGTGEQYF
CDR3 length: 16; J gene: TRBJ2-2; V gene: TRBV9; clone size: .; D gene: .; CDR3 DNA: TGTGCCAGCAGCGTCGGTCGTTACGAGAACACCGGGGAGCTGTTTTTT; CDR3 protein: CASSVGRYENTGELFF
CDR3 length: 15; J gene: TRBJ1-1; V gene: TRBV7-9; clone size: few; D gene: .; CDR3 DNA: TGTGCCAGCGATCATTGGGGGGTGAAGAACACTGAAGCTTTCTTT; CDR3 protein: CASDHWGVKNTEAFF
CDR3 length: 23; J gene: TRBJ2-4; V gene: TRBV13; clone size: .; D gene: TRBD1; CDR3 DNA: TGTGCCAGCAGCTTAACTTTTTTCAGTTTCCCCTGGGAACACAGGGGGCGGGTAAACATTCAGTACTTC; CDR3 protein: CASSLTFFSFPWEHRGRVNIQYF
CDR3 length: 13; J gene: TRBJ2-2; V gene: TRBV12-3/TRBV12-4; clone size: many; D gene: .; CDR3 DNA: TGTGCCAGCAGTTGGACGGAAACCGGGGAGCTGTTTTTT; CDR3 protein: CASSWTETGELFF
CDR3 length: 12; J gene: TRBJ2-3; V gene: TRBV7-3; clone size: many; D gene: .; CDR3 DNA: TGTGCCAGCAGCGCCACCGGGGATACGCAGTATTTT; CDR3 protein: CASSATGDTQYF
CDR3 length: 12; J gene: TRBJ2-2; V gene: TRBV12-3/TRBV12-4; clone size: many; D gene: .; CDR3 DNA: TGTGCCAGCAGTTTCCCCCCCGGGGAGCTGTTTTTT; CDR3 protein: CASSFPPGELFF
CDR3 length: 14; J gene: TRBJ2-5; V gene: TRBV3-1; clone size: .; D gene: .; CDR3 DNA: TGTGCCAGCAGCCAAGTGTCCAGGGGGGGGACCCAGTACTTC; CDR3 protein: CASSQVSRGGTQYF
CDR3 length: 13; J gene: TRBJ2-7; V gene: TRBV6-2/TRBV6-3; clone size: many; D gene: TRBD2; CDR3 DNA: TGTGCCAGGTCGTCTAGCGGGACCCACGAGCAGTACTTC; CDR3 protein: CARSSSGTHEQYF